This T cell receptor beta chain was found in a study of blood T cell repertoires in COVID-19. This CDR3 comprises 17 residues. The table came from immunoSEQ multiplex PCR; TCRdb's copy has only in-frame clones and leaves some out. There are approximately 250,000 clones in the sample; more than 80% occur only once, and about 4% lies in the top ten. Individuals aged about 18 to 100 years were recruited from 24 US areas. Allocation to cohorts depended on clinical history reported by the participants. Specimen: PBMCs or T cells enriched from blood (not recorded which). This receptor was identified in a woman in her 30s with acute COVID-19. V and J are TRBV1 and TRBJ2-7; TRBD2, as called in the table, went unchecked against the DNA. TRBV1 is listed as a pseudogene. The CDR3 DNA reads as TGCACCAGCAGCCAACCTCGGGGTGGAGTGGCTCCCGACGAGCAGTACTTC. Translating it yields CTSSQPRGGVAPDEQYF.